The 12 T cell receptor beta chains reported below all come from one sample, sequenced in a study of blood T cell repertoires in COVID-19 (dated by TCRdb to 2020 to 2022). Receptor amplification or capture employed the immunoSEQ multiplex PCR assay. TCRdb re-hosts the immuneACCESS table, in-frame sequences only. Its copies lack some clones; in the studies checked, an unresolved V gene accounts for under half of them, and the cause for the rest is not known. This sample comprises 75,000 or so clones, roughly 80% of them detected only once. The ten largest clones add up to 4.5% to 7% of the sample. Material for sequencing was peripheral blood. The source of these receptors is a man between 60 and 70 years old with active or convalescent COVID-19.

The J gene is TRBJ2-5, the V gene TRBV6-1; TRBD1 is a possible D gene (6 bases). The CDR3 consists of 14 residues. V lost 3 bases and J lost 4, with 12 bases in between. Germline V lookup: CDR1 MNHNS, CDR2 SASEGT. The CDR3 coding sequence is TGTGCCAGCAGTGATCAGGGGAGTAGAGAGACCCAGTACTTC. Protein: CASSDQGSRETQYF.

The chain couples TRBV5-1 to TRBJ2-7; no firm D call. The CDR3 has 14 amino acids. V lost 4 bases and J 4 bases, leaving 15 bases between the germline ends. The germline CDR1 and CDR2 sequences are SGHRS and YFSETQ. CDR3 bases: TGCGCCAGCAGCCTGGGTGGCAGTCTTTACGAGCAGTACTTC. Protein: CASSLGGSLYEQYF.

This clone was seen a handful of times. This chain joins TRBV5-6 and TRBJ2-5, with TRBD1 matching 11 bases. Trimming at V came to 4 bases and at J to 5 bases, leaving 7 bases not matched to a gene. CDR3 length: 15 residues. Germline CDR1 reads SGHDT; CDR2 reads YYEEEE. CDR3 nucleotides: TGTGCCAGCAGCCGAAGGACAGGGGGCCCCGAGACCCAGTACTTC. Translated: CASSRRTGGPETQYF.

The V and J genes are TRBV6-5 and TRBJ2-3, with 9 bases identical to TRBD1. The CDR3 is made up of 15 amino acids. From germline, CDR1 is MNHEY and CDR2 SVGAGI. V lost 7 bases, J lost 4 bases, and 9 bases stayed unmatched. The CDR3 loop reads CASTLQGAGADTQYF. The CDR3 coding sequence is TGTGCCAGCACCCTACAGGGGGCCGGGGCAGATACGCAGTATTTT.

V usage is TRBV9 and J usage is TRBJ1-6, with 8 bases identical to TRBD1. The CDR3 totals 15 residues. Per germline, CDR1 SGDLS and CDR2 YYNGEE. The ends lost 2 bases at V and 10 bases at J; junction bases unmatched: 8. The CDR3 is CASSVNTGGRSPLHF. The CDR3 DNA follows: TGTGCCAGCAGCGTTAACACAGGGGGTCGGTCACCCCTCCACTTT.

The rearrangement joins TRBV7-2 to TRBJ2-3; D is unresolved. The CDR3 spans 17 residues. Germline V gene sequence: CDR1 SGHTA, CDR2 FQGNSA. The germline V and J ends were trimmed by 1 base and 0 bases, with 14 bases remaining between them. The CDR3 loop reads CASSLGSIFTSTDTQYF. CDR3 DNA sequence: TGTGCCAGCAGCTTAGGCTCAATATTTACTAGCACAGATACGCAGTATTTT.

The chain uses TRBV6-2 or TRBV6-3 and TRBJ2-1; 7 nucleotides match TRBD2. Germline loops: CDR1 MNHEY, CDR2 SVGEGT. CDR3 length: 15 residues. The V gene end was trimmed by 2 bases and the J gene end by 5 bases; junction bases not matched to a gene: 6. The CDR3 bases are TGTGCCAGCAGTTACGAAACGGGGGGTGACAATGAGCAGTTCTTC. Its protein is CASSYETGGDNEQFF.

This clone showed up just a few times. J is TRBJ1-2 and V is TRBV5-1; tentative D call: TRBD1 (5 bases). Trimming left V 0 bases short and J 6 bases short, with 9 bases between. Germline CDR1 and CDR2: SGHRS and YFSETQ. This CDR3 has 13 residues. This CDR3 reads CASSLGGADGYTF. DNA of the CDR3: TGCGCCAGCAGCTTGGGTGGGGCGGATGGCTACACCTTC.

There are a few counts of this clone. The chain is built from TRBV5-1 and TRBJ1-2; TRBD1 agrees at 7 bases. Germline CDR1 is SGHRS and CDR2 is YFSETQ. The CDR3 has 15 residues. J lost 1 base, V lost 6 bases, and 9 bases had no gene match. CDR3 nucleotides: TGCGCCAGCACCCTTACCGGGACAGTTAACTATGGCTACACCTTC. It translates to CASTLTGTVNYGYTF.

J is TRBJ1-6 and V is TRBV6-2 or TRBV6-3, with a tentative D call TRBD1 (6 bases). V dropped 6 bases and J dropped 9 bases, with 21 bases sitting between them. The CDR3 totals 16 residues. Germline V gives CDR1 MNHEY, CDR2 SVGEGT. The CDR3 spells CASSRSSGTLGSPLHF. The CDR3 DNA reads TGTGCCAGCAGCCGCTCATCCGGGACATTGGGTTCACCCCTCCACTTT.

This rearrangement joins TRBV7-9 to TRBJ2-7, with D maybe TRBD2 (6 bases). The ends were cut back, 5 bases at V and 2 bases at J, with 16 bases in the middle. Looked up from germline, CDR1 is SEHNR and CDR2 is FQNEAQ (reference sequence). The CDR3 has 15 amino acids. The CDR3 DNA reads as TGTGCCAGCAGCCCCCGGGACGGAGGGCCCTACGAGCAGTACTTC. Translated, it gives CASSPRDGGPYEQYF.

The CDR3 loop is CASSLAVAGANVLTF. CDR3 nucleotide sequence: TGTGCCAGCAGCTTGGCGGTTGCTGGGGCCAACGTCCTGACTTTC. This chain joins TRBV5-4 and TRBJ2-6, with unresolved D. The germline CDR1 and CDR2 sequences are SGHNT and YYREEE (reference sequence). Between the trimmed V and J ends, which lost 0 bases and 2 bases, there was a span of 6 bases. The CDR3 loop spans 15 amino acids.